The 25 T cell receptor beta chains below were found in one sample sequenced in a study of graft-versus-host responses after intestinal transplantation. The protocol was immunoSEQ multiplex PCR, while the TCRdb copy is restricted to in-frame clones and leaves out a portion. The table lists about 93,000 clones, over 85% of them singletons. Which antigens these TCRs recognize remains unknown. The sequences come from unstimulated CD8+ T cells sorted from spleen or lymph node cells, collected before intestinal transplant. Receptor source: a human donor who received an intestinal transplant.

J is TRBJ1-4 and V is TRBV28, with 7 bases fitting TRBD1. The CDR3 has 14 amino acids. CDR1 MDHEN and CDR2 SYDVKM come from the germline V gene. V gave up 6 bases and J gave up 6 bases; unmatched junction bases: 7. CDR3: CASSRGISHEKLFF. CDR3 nucleotide sequence: TGTGCCAGCAGCAGGGGGATCAGCCATGAAAAACTGTTTTTT.

This clone was counted a single time. The genes are TRBV4-1 and TRBJ2-2; no clear D gene. Looked up from germline, CDR1 is MGHRA and CDR2 is YSYEKL. This CDR3 spans 14 amino acids. Trimming pared 1 base from V and 1 base from J, leaving 4 bases between. This chain's CDR3 is CASSQGLNTGELFF. The CDR3, as DNA: TGCGCCAGCAGCCAAGGACTGAACACCGGGGAGCTGTTTTTT.

The chain combines TRBV19 with TRBJ2-3; 8 bases agree with TRBD2. V lost 5 bases and J lost 8; bases outside the gene matches: 15. Germline lookup yields CDR1 LNHDA and CDR2 SQIVND (reference sequence). The CDR3 totals 16 residues. The chain's CDR3 is CASSYGSGGASGTQYF. The DNA for the CDR3 is TGTGCCAGTAGTTATGGAAGCGGGGGCGCCTCTGGTACGCAGTATTTT. The complete variable domain, with remaining parts taken from reference TRBV19 and TRBJ2-3, reads DGGITQSPKYLFRKEGQNVTLSCEQNLNHDAMYWYRQDPGQGLRLIYYSQIVNDFQKGDIAEGYSVSREKKESFPLTVTSAQKNPTAFYLCASSYGSGGASGTQYFGPGTRLTVL.

This clone was counted between two and nine times. The rearrangement links TRBV29-1 to TRBJ2-6, with a possible D match to TRBD1 (5 bases). This CDR3 spans 16 amino acids. Trimming left V 3 bases short and J 1 base short, with 13 bases between. Germline V lookup: CDR1 SQVTM, CDR2 ANQGSEA. The CDR3 bases are TGCAGCGTTGAGGGGTGGGGCGCTTCTGGGGCCAACGTCCTGACTTTC. Protein: CSVEGWGASGANVLTF. The complete variable domain, with remaining parts taken from reference TRBV29-1 and TRBJ2-6, reads SAVISQKPSRDICQRGTSLTIQCQVDSQVTMMFWYRQQPGQSLTLIATANQGSEATYESGFVIDKFPISRPNLTFSTLTVSNMSPEDSSIYLCSVEGWGASGANVLTFGAGSRLTVL.

J is TRBJ2-7 and V is TRBV27; TRBD2 matches 13 bases. The germline V gene encodes CDR1 MNHEY and CDR2 SMNVEV (reference sequence). The V and J ends lost 5 bases and 5 bases, in that order; junction bases with no gene match: 6. There are 15 residues in the CDR3. This CDR3 is CASSGTSGTPDEQYF. The DNA for the CDR3 is TGTGCCAGCAGTGGGACTAGCGGGACCCCTGACGAGCAGTACTTC.

V usage is TRBV27 and J usage is TRBJ2-1, with 12 bases that match TRBD2. Trimming cost V 3 bases and J 4 bases; bases outside gene matches: 19. Germline V gives CDR1 MNHEY, CDR2 SMNVEV (reference sequence). This CDR3 region has 21 residues. The chain's CDR3 is CASSFWLAGGPYQSSYNEQFF. The CDR3 DNA is TGTGCCAGCAGTTTCTGGCTAGCGGGAGGGCCGTATCAATCATCATACAATGAGCAGTTCTTC.

This sequence joins TRBV7-8 and TRBJ1-1, with TRBD1 as a possible D gene (5 bases). Germline CDR1 SGHVS, CDR2 FQNEAQ. CDR3 length: 16 amino acids. V lost 1 base and J lost 5, with 17 bases in between. The DNA for the CDR3 is TGTGCCAGCAGCTTAGGGTTCTCGACAGAACTAACTGAAGCTTTCTTT. Translating gives CASSLGFSTELTEAFF.

The rearrangement links TRBV5-4 to TRBJ1-1; 7 bases map to TRBD1. V shed 1 base and J 6 bases; nucleotides not matched to a gene: 9. Looked up from germline, CDR1 is SGHNT and CDR2 is YYREEE (reference sequence). The CDR3 has 15 amino acids. CDR3 protein: CASSLNEQGMAEAFF. CDR3 DNA sequence: TGTGCCAGCAGCTTGAATGAACAGGGGATGGCTGAAGCTTTCTTT.

The chain has TRBV7-9 and TRBJ2-7; TRBD2 agrees at 8 bases. The trim removed 5 bases at V and 2 bases at J, leaving 5 bases unmatched. Germline CDR1 and CDR2: SEHNR and FQNEAQ (reference sequence). This CDR3 is built from 14 residues. The CDR3 region is CASSPTSGPYEQYF. CDR3 in DNA: TGTGCCAGCAGCCCAACTAGCGGCCCCTACGAGCAGTACTTC.

The CDR3 protein is CASSPPWARDRGIKMEKLFF. The CDR3 DNA reads as TGTGCCAGCAGTCCCCCCTGGGCGAGGGACAGGGGTATTAAAATGGAAAAACTGTTTTTT. The chain has TRBV28 and TRBJ1-4, with 10 bases matching TRBD1. Germline V gene data show CDR1 as MDHEN and CDR2 as SYDVKM. This CDR3 has 20 amino acids. Germline trimming cut 5 bases from V and 8 bases from J; bases unmatched to any gene: 23.

This clone has a single count. The chain combines TRBV30 with TRBJ1-1; no clear D gene. V lost 0 bases and J 4 bases, leaving 12 bases between the germline ends. The length of the CDR3 is 14 residues. In germline, CDR1 is GTSNPN, CDR2 SVGIG (reference sequence). The CDR3, as DNA: TGTGCCTGGAGTGTTCGGGCCGGGAGCACTGAAGCTTTCTTT. Translating it yields CAWSVRAGSTEAFF.

This clone has a single count. The chain couples TRBV29-1 to TRBJ2-5; unclear D gene. There are 12 residues in the CDR3. CDR1 is SQVTM and CDR2 is ANQGSEA in the germline V gene. V shed 6 bases and J shed 5 bases, with 13 bases lying between them. CDR3 residues: CSVDDPRETQYF. CDR3 nucleotides: TGCAGCGTCGATGACCCGAGGGAGACCCAGTACTTC.

This clone was counted once. The chain couples TRBV19 to TRBJ1-6, with D hard to call. V lost 1 base, J lost 10 bases, and 14 bases lay in between. In germline, CDR1 is LNHDA, CDR2 SQIVND (reference sequence). The length of the CDR3 is 15 residues. As DNA, the CDR3 is TGTGCCAGTAGTATAGCGTCACCGGGAATCTCACCCCTCCACTTT. Its translation is CASSIASPGISPLHF.

This chain connects TRBV20-1 to TRBJ1-2, with TRBD1 matching over 7 bases. V lost 5 bases, J lost 8 bases, and 2 bases stayed unmatched. Looked up from germline, CDR1 is DFQATT and CDR2 is SNEGSKA (reference sequence). The CDR3 is 10 amino acids. The CDR3: CSAWTGGYTF. CDR3 nucleotides: TGCAGTGCTTGGACAGGAGGCTACACCTTC.

The CDR3 loop reads CASSLRTPGVGANVLTF. In nucleotides, the CDR3 is TGTGCCAGCAGCTTACGGACCCCCGGGGTAGGGGCCAACGTCCTGACTTTC. The rearrangement uses TRBV11-3 and TRBJ2-6, with a possible D match to TRBD2 (5 bases). Germline values: CDR1 SGHNT, CDR2 YENEEA. Trimming shortened V by 2 bases and J by 4 bases, and 15 bases separated the two germline ends. This CDR3 is 17 amino acids long.

The V and J genes are TRBV28 and TRBJ2-1; the match to TRBD2 covers 7 bases. The CDR3 is 18 residues long. Per the germline V gene, CDR1 is MDHEN and CDR2 is SYDVKM. V gave up 3 bases and J gave up 5 bases; unmatched junction bases: 16. The CDR3 sequence: CASSFRLGAGDTNNEQFF. CDR3 bases: TGTGCCAGCAGTTTCCGGCTTGGGGCGGGAGATACAAACAATGAGCAGTTCTTC.

The V call is TRBV18, the J call TRBJ1-1; D remains unclear. V gave up 6 bases and J gave up 0 bases, with 11 bases separating them. The length of the CDR3 is 14 residues. Germline V CDR1 and CDR2: KGHSH, LQKENI. This chain's CDR3 is CASSSVGVNTEAFF. DNA of the CDR3: TGTGCCAGCTCCTCAGTGGGAGTGAACACTGAAGCTTTCTTT.

The chain is built from TRBV19 and TRBJ1-2; D unresolved. V was shortened by 3 bases and J by 6 bases, with 5 bases between the two germline ends. There are 11 residues in the CDR3. Germline CDR1 reads LNHDA; CDR2 reads SQIVND (reference sequence). CDR3 in amino acids: CASSISDGYTF. The CDR3 DNA reads as TGTGCCAGTAGTATTTCCGATGGCTACACCTTC.

The genes are TRBV4-1 and TRBJ2-7; the D gene is possibly TRBD2 (5 bases). This CDR3 has 13 residues. Germline V gene lookup returns CDR1 MGHRA and CDR2 YSYEKL. The germline V and J ends were trimmed by 4 bases and 5 bases, with 12 bases remaining between them. CDR3 amino acids: CASSRVLAHEQYF. The CDR3 nucleotides are TGCGCCAGCAGCCGAGTTCTAGCCCACGAGCAGTACTTC.

The genes are TRBV10-2 and TRBJ2-1, with D possibly matching TRBD2 (5 bases). The CDR3 consists of 11 residues. The V end was cut by 3 bases, the J end by 10 bases, with 7 bases between. Germline CDR1 WSHSY, CDR2 SAAADI. The CDR3 protein is CASSDPGEQFF. The CDR3 DNA reads as TGCGCCAGCAGTGACCCGGGGGAGCAGTTCTTC.

This chain links TRBV4-2 with TRBJ2-1; TRBD2 matches 7 bases. V lost 1 base to trimming and J lost 5 bases; unmatched junction nucleotides: 5. The CDR3 totals 15 residues. From germline, CDR1 is LGHNA and CDR2 YNFKEQ. In nucleotides, the CDR3 is TGTGCCAGCAGCCAAGTATCTAGCGGAAACAATGAGCAGTTCTTC. Its translation: CASSQVSSGNNEQFF.

The chain has TRBV10-2 and TRBJ2-3; 7 bases line up with TRBD1. This CDR3 is built from 17 residues. V gave up 3 bases and J gave up 0 bases; unmatched junction bases: 9. Germline V gene sequence: CDR1 WSHSY, CDR2 SAAADI. CDR3 coding DNA: TGCGCCAGCAGTGATCTCGGAGGACAGGTTAGCACAGATACGCAGTATTTT. Translation: CASSDLGGQVSTDTQYF.

The rearrangement links TRBV28 to TRBJ1-6; no clear D. Germline loops: CDR1 MDHEN, CDR2 SYDVKM. The CDR3 is 15 amino acids. Trimming pared 3 bases from V and 5 bases from J, leaving 11 bases between. CDR3 protein: CASSFTGSDNSPLHF. The CDR3 nucleotides are TGTGCCAGCAGTTTCACGGGAAGCGATAATTCACCCCTCCACTTT.

This chain links TRBV13 with TRBJ1-1; D is ambiguous. CDR3 length equals 13 residues. The ends were cut back, 2 bases at V and 0 bases at J, with 4 bases in the middle. Germline loops: CDR1 PRHDT, CDR2 FYEKMQ (reference sequence). The CDR3, as DNA: TGTGCCAGCAGCTTATCTCTGAACACTGAAGCTTTCTTT. Its translation is CASSLSLNTEAFF.

The CDR3 region is CTGSQDRDRAYTNNEQFF. The CDR3 DNA reads TGCACCGGCAGCCAAGACCGGGACAGGGCCTATACAAACAATGAGCAGTTCTTC. This chain uses TRBV1 with TRBJ2-1; TRBD1 was called by the table and not checked on the DNA. TRBV1 is labeled a pseudogene. CDR3 length: 18 amino acids.